A selection of T cell receptor beta chains follows, all from one sample in a study of beta chain features in type 1 diabetes. TCRdb keeps only in-frame clones here, not all; method: immunoSEQ multiplex PCR. The sample has about 710,000 clones; around 15% are singletons. The sample consisted of naive CD4+ T cells from blood. These receptors originate from a young man with type 1 diabetes. CDR3s include the opening cysteine and the closing phenylalanine or tryptophan. A D gene is named only where the DNA matches it firmly. Part of the rows lack a size; the others show once, few, many or a class for expanded clones.

TGCAGCGTGGATACTAGGTTGCGGGAGCAGTACTTC	CSVDTRLREQYF	TRBJ2-7	TRBV29-1	few	.
TGTGCCAGCTCACCCCCTATCGGGCACGGCCCTTCGGATGAGCAGTTCTTC	CASSPPIGHGPSDEQFF	TRBJ2-1	TRBV18	.	.
TGTGCCAGCAGCCCCGACAGACAAGAGACCCAGTACTTC	CASSPDRQETQYF	TRBJ2-5	TRBV5-4	few	.
TGTGCGGTTATACAGGGGATGGGCTACGAGCAGTACTTC	CAVIQGMGYEQYF	TRBJ2-7	TRBV28	.	TRBD1
TGTGCCTGGAGCGTGGGGGCGACCCAGTACTTC	CAWSVGATQYF	TRBJ2-5	TRBV30	.	.
TGTGCCAGCAGCTTAGTCAAAAACATTCAGTACTTC	CASSLVKNIQYF	TRBJ2-4	TRBV11-2	.	.
TGTGCCAGCAGTGCGGACATCAACTATGGCTACACCTTC	CASSADINYGYTF	TRBJ1-2	TRBV2	.	.
TGTGCCAGTGCCCTAGCGGGAGGATCCTACGAGCAGTACTTC	CASALAGGSYEQYF	TRBJ2-7	TRBV19	.	TRBD2
TGTGCCAGCAGTGGGACAGGCAGATTAGCGGCCAAAAACATTCAGTACTTC	CASSGTGRLAAKNIQYF	TRBJ2-4	TRBV27	few	TRBD1
TGCAGCGTTGAACGGACTAGCGGGGGAGAGCAGTACTTC	CSVERTSGGEQYF	TRBJ2-7	TRBV29-1	few	TRBD2
TGTGCCAGCATCGGTACAGGGGGCTTTTCACCCCTCCACTTT	CASIGTGGFSPLHF	TRBJ1-6	TRBV5-8	.	TRBD1
TGTGCCTGGGATACCCTAAAGCGGGAGCCGGGGTTGAGGACCCAGTACTTC	CAWDTLKREPGLRTQYF	TRBJ2-5	TRBV30	.	TRBD2
TGTGCCAGCAGCTTAGAAGGCGCAGATACGCAGTATTTT	CASSLEGADTQYF	TRBJ2-3	TRBV7-9	few	.
TGTGCCAGCGGAGAGGGGGTAGGGTCACCCCTCCACTTT	CASGEGVGSPLHF	TRBJ1-6	TRBV7-2	few	.
TGTGCCAGCAGAAGGGGACTCTCCTACGAGCAGTACTTC	CASRRGLSYEQYF	TRBJ2-7	TRBV6-1	.	.
TGTGCCAGCAGCCCCATCGACCGGGCACCCACAGATACGCAGTATTTT	CASSPIDRAPTDTQYF	TRBJ2-3	TRBV5-6	few	.
TGTGCCAGCAGCTTCGACAGGGTGGCCGGCTACACCTTC	CASSFDRVAGYTF	TRBJ1-2	TRBV11-2	.	TRBD1
TGTGCCAGCAGTTTTCAGCGTAGGGAGCAGTTCTTC	CASSFQRREQFF	TRBJ2-1	TRBV6-5	few	.
TGTGCCTTCCAGGGACAGGAGAACACTGAAGCTTTCTTT	CAFQGQENTEAFF	TRBJ1-1	TRBV30	few	TRBD1
TGTGCCAGCAGTAAGGGGGGAAAGACTAATGAAAAACTGTTTTTT	CASSKGGKTNEKLFF	TRBJ1-4	TRBV4-2	few	.
TGCGCCAGCAGCCATTACACTAGCACAGATACGCAGTATTTT	CASSHYTSTDTQYF	TRBJ2-3	TRBV4-1	.	.
TGTGCCAGCAATGCGGGAGCGAACACTGAAGCTTTCTTT	CASNAGANTEAFF	TRBJ1-1	TRBV2	once	.
TGTGCCAGCAGCTTTTGGGAGACAGGGGGTTTCGAGCAGTACTTC	CASSFWETGGFEQYF	TRBJ2-7	TRBV7-9	.	TRBD1
TGTGCCAGCAGCATACAGGGGGCTCAGGGCGAGCAGTACTTC	CASSIQGAQGEQYF	TRBJ2-7	TRBV7-9	.	TRBD1
TGCAGTGCTGAGAAGCAAGAGACCCAGTACTTC	CSAEKQETQYF	TRBJ2-5	TRBV20-1	few	.
TGTGCCTGGAGTGGCCCAACTAATGAAAAACTGTTTTTT	CAWSGPTNEKLFF	TRBJ1-4	TRBV30	few	.
TGCGCCAGCAGCCAGGGTGGGCAGGGACGGCAGCCCCAGCATTTT	CASSQGGQGRQPQHF	TRBJ1-5	TRBV4-1	.	.
TGCAGCGTAACCCTATCCTACAATGAGCAGTTCTTC	CSVTLSYNEQFF	TRBJ2-1	TRBV29-1	few	.
TGTGCCAGCTCACCTTCGAGGTCAGGGAGCTCGCCCCAGCATTTT	CASSPSRSGSSPQHF	TRBJ1-5	TRBV18	few	.
TGCAGCGTTGCCCTAGCGGGGGCGTACAATGAGCAGTTCTTC	CSVALAGAYNEQFF	TRBJ2-1	TRBV29-1	.	TRBD2
TGTGCCAGCAGCTTAGGTTCCCTGGGAGAGACCCAGTACTTC	CASSLGSLGETQYF	TRBJ2-5	TRBV11-2	.	.
TGCGCCAGCAGTCCCTTCTACAATGAGCAGTTCTTC	CASSPFYNEQFF	TRBJ2-1	TRBV23-1	many	.
TGTGCCAGCAGTTCCACCCAGGGCCCGGGCACAGATACGCAGTATTTT	CASSSTQGPGTDTQYF	TRBJ2-3	TRBV6-5	few	.
TGTGCCAGCAGCCTCGACCTCTTTGAGCCCCAGCATTTT	CASSLDLFEPQHF	TRBJ1-5	TRBV14	few	.
TGCGCCAGCAGCTTGGTGCCTGGACAAAACTCCTACGAGCAGTACTTC	CASSLVPGQNSYEQYF	TRBJ2-7	TRBV5-1	.	.
TGTGCCTGGAGTCGAGGCAGGGAAGGGCAGCCCCAGCATTTT	CAWSRGREGQPQHF	TRBJ1-5	TRBV30	few	.
TGTGCCAGCAGCTTCTCTTTGGATACGCAGTATTTT	CASSFSLDTQYF	TRBJ2-3	TRBV7-3	few	.
TGTGCCAGCAGGACTAGCGGGAGGCACGAGCAGTACTTC	CASRTSGRHEQYF	TRBJ2-7	TRBV27	.	TRBD2
TGTGCCAGCAGCTTAGTTGTCACTGAAGCTTTCTTT	CASSLVVTEAFF	TRBJ1-1	TRBV11-2	.	.
TGTGCTAGCAGGGGCGCGGGAGAGACCCAGTACTTC	CASRGAGETQYF	TRBJ2-5	TRBV7-7	.	.